Each of the 30 T cell receptor beta chains below was sequenced from the same sample in a study of blood T cell repertoires in COVID-19. This table comes from immunoSEQ multiplex PCR, and its TCRdb copy is limited to in-frame clones, with some not included. The sample includes under 75,000 clones, roughly 81% of them seen just once. Sample: peripheral blood. These receptors came from a man older than 75 with acute or convalescent COVID-19.

The chain recombines TRBV2 with TRBJ1-4, with 9 bases identical to TRBD1. Germline-derived CDR1 and CDR2 are SNHLY and FYNNEI. The J segment lost 9 bases and the V segment lost 4 bases, leaving 6 bases of the junction unmatched. The CDR3 runs to 14 residues. Written as DNA, the CDR3 is TGTGCCAGCAGTGGACAGGGGGAAAGGAAAAAACTGTTTTTT. Translating it yields CASSGQGERKKLFF.

The rearrangement uses TRBV10-3 and TRBJ2-3; 9 bases line up with TRBD2. The V gene end was trimmed by 10 bases and the J gene end by 3 bases; junction bases not matched to a gene: 8. Germline CDR1 and CDR2: ENHRY and SYGVKD. CDR3 length: 14 amino acids. The CDR3 DNA sequence: TGTGCCACCCTTAGCGGGGGTTCGACAGATACGCAGTATTTT. Protein: CATLSGGSTDTQYF.

The rearrangement uses TRBV30 and TRBJ2-7; D perhaps matches TRBD1 (5 bases). V was shortened by 3 bases and J by 2 bases, with 11 bases between the two germline ends. The germline V gene encodes CDR1 GTSNPN and CDR2 SVGIG (reference sequence). The CDR3 loop spans 13 amino acids. CDR3 coding DNA: TGTGCCTGGAGATCAGGGCCCCCCTACGAGCAGTACTTC. Translating it yields CAWRSGPPYEQYF.

The V gene is TRBV14, the J gene TRBJ2-1, with TRBD2 as a possible D gene (5 bases). In germline, CDR1 is SGHDN, CDR2 FVKESK. V was cut by 8 bases and J by 4 bases, with 9 bases left in between. This CDR3 comprises 12 residues. The CDR3 region is CASQEAYNEQFF. CDR3 nucleotide sequence: TGTGCCAGCCAGGAGGCTTACAATGAGCAGTTCTTC.

The chain links TRBV10-3 to TRBJ1-5; D gene uncertain. Trimming pared 7 bases from V and 0 bases from J, leaving 4 bases between. The V gene's germline CDR1 is ENHRY and CDR2 SYGVKD. The length of the CDR3 is 12 residues. CDR3 residues: CAITHSNQPQHF. CDR3 DNA: TGTGCCATCACACATAGCAATCAGCCCCAGCATTTT.

The count of this clone is one. V is TRBV27 and J is TRBJ2-1, with TRBD1 as a possible D gene (5 bases). The CDR3 length is 15 residues. V dropped 2 bases and J dropped 5 bases, with 13 bases sitting between them. Per the germline V gene, CDR1 is MNHEY and CDR2 is SMNVEV (reference sequence). The DNA of the CDR3 is TGTGCCAGCAGTTTAGTCGGCAGGGCTAACAATGAGCAGTTCTTC. Amino acid sequence: CASSLVGRANNEQFF.

This sequence joins TRBV7-3 and TRBJ2-5; a weak D match, TRBD1 (6 bases). The CDR3 is made up of 14 amino acids. Germline assignment: CDR1 SGHTA and CDR2 FQGTGA. The V end was cut by 5 bases, the J end by 2 bases, with 12 bases between. The CDR3 region has the DNA TGTGCCAGCAGCCCAACAGGGTATCAAGAGACCCAGTACTTC. Residues: CASSPTGYQETQYF.

J is TRBJ1-2 and V is TRBV11-2, with D possibly TRBD1 on 5 matching bases. Trimming cost V 1 base and J 3 bases, with 15 bases left between them. This CDR3 region has 16 residues. Germline CDR1 is SGHAT and CDR2 is FQNNGV. The CDR3 nucleotides read TGTGCCAGCAGCTTAGTGGCCAGGCGGGGACACTATGGCTACACCTTC. Translated, it gives CASSLVARRGHYGYTF.

CDR3 loop: CASRLDRGRTGELFF. CDR3 nucleotide sequence: TGTGCCAGCAGACTCGACAGGGGGCGAACCGGGGAGCTGTTTTTT. The J gene is TRBJ2-2, the V gene TRBV7-2; 10 bases are a match to TRBD1. The CDR3 length is 15 residues. The germline V gene has CDR1 SGHTA and CDR2 FQGNSA. After removal of 6 bases from V and 5 bases from J, the junction contained 6 bases not matched to a gene.

The chain carries TRBV11-3 and TRBJ2-5, with 7 bases that match TRBD2. Germline V gene lookup returns CDR1 SGHNT and CDR2 YENEEA. CDR3 length: 14 amino acids. The V and J ends lost 4 bases and 3 bases, in that order; junction bases with no gene match: 5. CDR3 coding DNA: TGTGCCAGCAGCTCGCGCGCGGGGGAAGAGACCCAGTACTTC. This translates into CASSSRAGEETQYF.

The chain couples TRBV10-3 to TRBJ1-5; 9 nucleotides match TRBD1. The CDR3 loop spans 14 amino acids. V gave up 6 bases and J gave up 6 bases; unmatched junction bases: 6. Per germline, CDR1 ENHRY and CDR2 SYGVKD. CDR3 sequence: CAIRGDREIQPQHF. The CDR3 nucleotides are TGTGCCATCAGAGGGGACAGGGAGATTCAGCCCCAGCATTTT.

The CDR3 reads CASPNYEQYF. The CDR3 coding sequence is TGTGCCAGCCCAAACTACGAGCAGTACTTC. The rearrangement links TRBV6-5 to TRBJ2-7; D remains unclear. The CDR3 length is 10 residues. Trimming took off 8 bases at V and 3 bases at J, with 5 bases between the two ends. Germline V gene sequence: CDR1 MNHEY, CDR2 SVGAGI.

The V gene is TRBV19, the J gene TRBJ1-6; D is possibly TRBD1 (6 bases). Trimming left V 6 bases short and J 9 bases short, with 9 bases between. CDR3 size: 12 residues. CDR1 is LNHDA and CDR2 is SQIVND in the germline V gene (reference sequence). This CDR3 is CASRQGSSPLHF. The CDR3 DNA is TGTGCCAGTAGGCAGGGGTCTTCACCCCTCCACTTT.

The V call is TRBV10-3, the J call TRBJ2-1; 11 nucleotides agree with TRBD1. The CDR3 contains 14 residues. J was trimmed by 8 bases and V by 5 bases; bases with no gene match: 5. The germline gives CDR1 ENHRY, CDR2 SYGVKD. CDR3 protein: CAISLTGQGDEQFF. The CDR3, as DNA: TGTGCCATCAGTTTGACGGGACAGGGGGATGAGCAGTTCTTC.

This chain joins TRBV6-5 and TRBJ1-1; D is unclear. The V end was cut by 4 bases, the J end by 3 bases, with 6 bases between. From germline, CDR1 is MNHEY and CDR2 SVGAGI. The CDR3 totals 12 residues. The CDR3 region has the DNA TGTGCCAGCAGTTCCCTCTACACTGAAGCTTTCTTT. Its protein is CASSSLYTEAFF.

The chain combines TRBV5-4 with TRBJ2-1, with 13 positions matching TRBD2. Unmatched junction bases numbered 14, after V lost 3 bases and J lost 8 bases. Looked up from germline, CDR1 is SGHNT and CDR2 is YYREEE (reference sequence). This CDR3 comprises 18 residues. This CDR3 reads CASSSRVGLAGNGDEQFF. The CDR3 DNA reads as TGTGCCAGCAGCTCTCGGGTGGGACTAGCGGGAAACGGCGATGAGCAGTTCTTC.

This clone is a singleton in its sample. The CDR3 coding sequence is TGTGCCAGCAGCCGGACAACTTACGAGCAGTACTTC. Translated, it gives CASSRTTYEQYF. The chain joins TRBV6-2 or TRBV6-3 to TRBJ2-7; D perhaps matches TRBD1 (5 bases). There are 12 residues in the CDR3. Germline V gene sequence: CDR1 MNHEY, CDR2 SVGEGT. Trimming stripped 6 bases from V and 4 bases from J, with 10 bases between.

The gene calls are TRBV18 and TRBJ1-2; D is uncertain. The CDR3 has 14 residues. Per germline, CDR1 KGHSH and CDR2 LQKENI. V was trimmed by 4 bases and J by 8 bases, leaving 17 bases between them. In nucleotides, the CDR3 is TGTGCCAGCTCACTAAGACAAAACTTATGGGGCTACACCTTC. Translating it yields CASSLRQNLWGYTF.

This chain uses TRBV4-2 with TRBJ1-2; 10 nucleotides match TRBD1. Germline V gene lookup returns CDR1 LGHNA and CDR2 YNFKEQ. Trimming cost V 2 bases and J 6 bases; bases outside gene matches: 9. This CDR3 has 16 amino acids. The CDR3 protein is CASSQTWDRGRDGYTF. DNA of the CDR3: TGTGCCAGCAGCCAAACGTGGGACAGGGGAAGAGATGGCTACACCTTC.

CDR3 in DNA: TGTGCCAGTACTAGACAGGGGAGACAGCCCCAGCATTTT. This codes for CASTRQGRQPQHF. The chain uses TRBV19 and TRBJ1-5; the match to TRBD1 covers 8 bases. This CDR3 is built from 13 residues. With 7 bases clipped from V and 7 bases from J, the junction kept 6 bases outside the gene matches. Looked up from germline, CDR1 is LNHDA and CDR2 is SQIVND (reference sequence).

This clone was detected only once. The sample holds other DNA sequences that translate to the same CDR3. V and J are TRBV28 and TRBJ2-2; 14 bases are shared with TRBD2. The length of the CDR3 is 17 residues. Per the germline V gene, CDR1 is MDHEN and CDR2 is SYDVKM. The V gene end was trimmed by 6 bases and the J gene end by 2 bases; junction bases not matched to a gene: 5. CDR3 region: CASSRGLAGGNTGELFF. For the CDR3, the DNA is TGTGCCAGCAGCCGTGGACTAGCGGGAGGAAACACCGGGGAGCTGTTTTTT.

The chain couples TRBV19 to TRBJ1-2; D is ambiguous. V lost 7 bases to trimming and J lost 8 bases, with 17 bases between them. Germline assignment: CDR1 LNHDA and CDR2 SQIVND (reference sequence). This CDR3 spans 13 amino acids. The CDR3 nucleotides read TGTGCCAGTACCCAAAGGCAGGTTCAGGGCTACACCTTC. It specifies CASTQRQVQGYTF. The complete variable domain, with remaining parts taken from reference TRBV19 and TRBJ1-2, reads DGGITQSPKYLFRKEGQNVTLSCEQNLNHDAMYWYRQDPGQGLRLIYYSQIVNDFQKGDIAEGYSVSREKKESFPLTVTSAQKNPTAFYLCASTQRQVQGYTFGSGTRLTVV.

The V gene is TRBV6-4, the J gene TRBJ1-2; D is uncertain. Per germline, CDR1 MRHNA and CDR2 SNTAGT. The CDR3 extends over 12 amino acids. The V end lost 6 bases, the J end lost 7 bases, and 12 bases lay between the germline ends. This CDR3 reads CASSATGIGYTF. DNA for the CDR3: TGTGCCAGCAGCGCCACGGGGATTGGCTACACCTTC.

In its sample, this clone was seen a few times. CDR3 residues: CASSPTGEQDTQYF. The DNA of the CDR3 is TGTGCCAGCAGCCCTACAGGGGAGCAAGATACGCAGTATTTT. The V call is TRBV9, the J call TRBJ2-3; TRBD1 matches 7 bases. Germline V gene lookup returns CDR1 SGDLS and CDR2 YYNGEE. V lost 4 bases, J lost 5 bases, and 7 bases stayed unmatched. There are 14 residues in the CDR3.

V is TRBV19 and J is TRBJ1-2; D is perhaps TRBD1 (5 bases). The CDR3 runs 16 residues. Trimming left V 6 bases short and J 7 bases short, with 24 bases between. Germline CDR1 LNHDA, CDR2 SQIVND (reference sequence). This CDR3 reads CASSRMGRTWGGGYTF. CDR3 DNA sequence: TGTGCCAGTAGCCGAATGGGGAGGACATGGGGAGGTGGCTACACCTTC.

This clone occurred a few times. The genes are TRBV7-2 and TRBJ2-4, with 10 positions matching TRBD2. The CDR3 spans 13 residues. Germline V gives CDR1 SGHTA, CDR2 FQGNSA. After removal of 6 bases from V and 12 bases from J, the junction contained 8 bases not matched to a gene. Here the CDR3 reads CASSQTSGAGQYF. CDR3 nucleotide sequence: TGTGCCAGCAGTCAAACTAGCGGGGCCGGTCAGTACTTC.

This clone is a singleton in its sample. This chain links TRBV28 with TRBJ2-5, with 9 bases aligning to TRBD1. Trimming at V came to 2 bases and at J to 4 bases, leaving 8 bases not matched to a gene. The V gene's germline CDR1 is MDHEN and CDR2 SYDVKM. The CDR3 has 16 amino acids. CDR3 in DNA: TGTGCCAGCAGTTTACCGATACCGGACAGGGGAGAGACCCAGTACTTC. The encoded protein is CASSLPIPDRGETQYF.

This clone appeared a few times. V usage is TRBV28 and J usage is TRBJ1-2; the D is unclear. Germline V gene sequence: CDR1 MDHEN, CDR2 SYDVKM. The CDR3 extends over 15 amino acids. The ends were cut back, 3 bases at V and 1 base at J, with 12 bases in the middle. The CDR3 loop is CASSFIGRLNYGYTF. CDR3 in DNA: TGTGCCAGCAGTTTTATCGGCAGACTTAACTATGGCTACACCTTC.

This clone has only one observation. The chain has TRBV5-1 and TRBJ2-1; TRBD1 might be the D (5 bases). Germline loops: CDR1 SGHRS, CDR2 YFSETQ. V dropped 0 bases and J dropped 2 bases, with 9 bases sitting between them. The CDR3 is 15 amino acids. CDR3 nucleotide sequence: TGCGCCAGCAGCTTGGAGCAGGGTCCCTACAATGAGCAGTTCTTC. It yields the protein CASSLEQGPYNEQFF.

The table lists this clone with a few counts. This chain links TRBV20-1 with TRBJ2-6, with D maybe TRBD2 (5 bases). Germline-derived CDR1 and CDR2 are DFQATT and SNEGSKA (reference sequence). This CDR3 has 14 residues. Trimming pared 3 bases from V and 1 base from J, leaving 7 bases between. CDR3 bases: TGCAGTGCTAGTCGGGAATCTGGGGCCAACGTCCTGACTTTC. Amino acid sequence: CSASRESGANVLTF.